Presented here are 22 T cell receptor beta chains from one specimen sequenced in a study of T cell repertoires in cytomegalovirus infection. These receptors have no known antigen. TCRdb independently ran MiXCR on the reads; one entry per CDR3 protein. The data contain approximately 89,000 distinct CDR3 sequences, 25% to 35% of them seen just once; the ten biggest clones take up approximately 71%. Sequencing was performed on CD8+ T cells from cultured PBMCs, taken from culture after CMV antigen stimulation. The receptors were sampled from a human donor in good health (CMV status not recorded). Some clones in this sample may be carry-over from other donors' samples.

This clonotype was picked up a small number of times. CDR3 region: CASSTTMDSWRHQPQHF. The CDR3 DNA follows: TGTGCCAGCAGTACCACCATGGACAGTTGGCGCCATCAGCCCCAGCATTTT. V is TRBV28 and J is TRBJ1-5; a possible D gene is TRBD1 (6 bases). Germline V CDR1 and CDR2: MDHEN, SYDVKM. Trimming pared 5 bases from V and 5 bases from J, leaving 22 bases between. This CDR3 is 17 amino acids long.

The CDR3 here is CASSQVPGAPEAFF. DNA of the CDR3: TGCGCCAGCAGCCAAGTCCCCGGAGCCCCTGAAGCTTTCTTT. This rearrangement joins TRBV4-1 to TRBJ1-1, with D unclear. Germline loops: CDR1 MGHRA, CDR2 YSYEKL. The CDR3 length is 14 residues. V lost 1 base, J lost 6 bases, and 12 bases lay in between.

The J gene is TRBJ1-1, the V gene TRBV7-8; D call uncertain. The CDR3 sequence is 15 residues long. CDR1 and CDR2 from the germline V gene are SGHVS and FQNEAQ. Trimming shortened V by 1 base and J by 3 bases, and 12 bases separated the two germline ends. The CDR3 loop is CASSLVGSLDTEAFF. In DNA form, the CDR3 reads TGTGCCAGCAGCTTAGTAGGGTCACTTGACACTGAAGCTTTCTTT.

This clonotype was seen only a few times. CDR3 loop: CASRRGQGTGELFF. For the CDR3, the DNA is TGTGCCAGTCGGAGGGGGCAGGGAACCGGGGAGCTGTTTTTT. This chain uses TRBV7-3 with TRBJ2-2; perhaps TRBD1 as D (7 bases). V shed 9 bases and J shed 5 bases, with 16 bases lying between them. The CDR3 has 14 amino acids. The germline V gene has CDR1 SGHTA and CDR2 FQGTGA.

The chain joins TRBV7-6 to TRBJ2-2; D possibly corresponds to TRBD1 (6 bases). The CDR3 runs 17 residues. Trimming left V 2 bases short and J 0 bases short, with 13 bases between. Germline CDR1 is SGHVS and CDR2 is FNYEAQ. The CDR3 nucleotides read TGTGCCAGCAGCTTACCACAGGGCCTTGCGAACACCGGGGAGCTGTTTTTT. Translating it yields CASSLPQGLANTGELFF.

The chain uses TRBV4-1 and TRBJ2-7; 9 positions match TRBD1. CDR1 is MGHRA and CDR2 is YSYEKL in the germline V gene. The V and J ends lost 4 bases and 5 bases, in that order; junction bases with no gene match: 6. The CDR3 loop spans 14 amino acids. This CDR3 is CASSLGQGTDEQYF. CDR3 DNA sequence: TGCGCCAGCAGCCTTGGACAGGGGACGGACGAGCAGTACTTC.

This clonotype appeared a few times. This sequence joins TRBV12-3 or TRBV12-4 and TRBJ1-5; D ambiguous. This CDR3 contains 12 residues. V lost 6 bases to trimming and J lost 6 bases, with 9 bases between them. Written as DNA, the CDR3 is TGTGCCAGCAGATATGCCGGTCAGCCCCAGCATTTT. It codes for CASRYAGQPQHF.

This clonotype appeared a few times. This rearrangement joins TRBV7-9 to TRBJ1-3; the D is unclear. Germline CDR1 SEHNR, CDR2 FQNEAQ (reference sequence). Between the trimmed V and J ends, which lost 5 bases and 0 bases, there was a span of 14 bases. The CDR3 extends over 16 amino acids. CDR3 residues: CASSPLDNRSGNTIYF. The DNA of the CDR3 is TGTGCCAGCAGCCCGTTAGACAACCGCTCTGGAAACACCATATATTTT.

This CDR3 reads CASSILGGRDNEQFF. As DNA, the CDR3 is TGTGCCAGTAGTATACTGGGCGGCCGGGACAATGAGCAGTTCTTC. The rearrangement joins TRBV19 to TRBJ2-1, with unresolved D. This CDR3 has 15 amino acids. Germline CDR1 LNHDA, CDR2 SQIVND (reference sequence). Trimming took 2 bases from V and 5 from J, leaving 13 bases between them.

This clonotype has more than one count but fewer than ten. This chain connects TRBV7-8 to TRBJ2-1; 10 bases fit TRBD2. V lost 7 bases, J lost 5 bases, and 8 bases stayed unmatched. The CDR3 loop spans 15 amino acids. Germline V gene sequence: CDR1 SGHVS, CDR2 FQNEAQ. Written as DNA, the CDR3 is TGTGCCAGCAACATAACTAGCGGGGCTCACAATGAGCAGTTCTTC. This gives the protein CASNITSGAHNEQFF.

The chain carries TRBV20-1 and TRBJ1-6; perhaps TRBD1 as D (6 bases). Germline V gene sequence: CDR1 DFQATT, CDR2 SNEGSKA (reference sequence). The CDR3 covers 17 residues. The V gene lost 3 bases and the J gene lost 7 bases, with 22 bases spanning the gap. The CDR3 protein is CSARSPPGALLNSPLHF. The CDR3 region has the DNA TGCAGTGCTAGGTCCCCTCCGGGGGCGCTTTTGAATTCACCCCTCCACTTT.

CDR3 bases: TGTGCCAGCAGTTACTCGACGGATAGGGACAAAAACATTCAGTACTTC. Its translation is CASSYSTDRDKNIQYF. This rearrangement joins TRBV6-6 to TRBJ2-4; D remains unclear. Deletions cut 0 bases from V and 3 bases from J, with 12 bases between. CDR3 size: 16 residues. CDR1 and CDR2 (germline): MNHNY, SVGAGI (reference sequence).

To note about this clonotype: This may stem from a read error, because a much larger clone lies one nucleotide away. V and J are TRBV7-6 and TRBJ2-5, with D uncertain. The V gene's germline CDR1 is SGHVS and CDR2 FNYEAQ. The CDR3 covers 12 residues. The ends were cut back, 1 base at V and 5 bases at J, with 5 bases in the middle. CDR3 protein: CASSLGWETQYF. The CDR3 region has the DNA TGTGCCAGCAGCTTAGGATGGGAGACCCAGTACTTC. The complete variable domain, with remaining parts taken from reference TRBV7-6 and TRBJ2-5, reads GAGVSQSPRYKVTKRGQDVALRCDPISGHVSLYWYRQALGQGPEFLTYFNYEAQQDKSGLPNDRFSAERPEGSISTLTIQRTEQRDSAMYRCASSLGWETQYFGPGTRLLVL.

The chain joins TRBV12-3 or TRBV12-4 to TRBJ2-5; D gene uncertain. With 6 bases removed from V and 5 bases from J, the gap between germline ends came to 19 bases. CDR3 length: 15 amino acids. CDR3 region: CASSPSQPAGETQYF. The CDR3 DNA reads TGTGCCAGCAGCCCGTCCCAGCCTGCCGGGGAGACCCAGTACTTC.

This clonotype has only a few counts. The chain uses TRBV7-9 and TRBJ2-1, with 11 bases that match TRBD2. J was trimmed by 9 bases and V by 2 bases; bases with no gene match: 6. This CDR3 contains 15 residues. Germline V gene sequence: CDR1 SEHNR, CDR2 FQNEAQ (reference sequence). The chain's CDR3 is CASSLLASGGSEQFF. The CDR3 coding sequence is TGTGCCAGCAGCTTACTGGCTAGCGGGGGGTCTGAGCAGTTCTTC.

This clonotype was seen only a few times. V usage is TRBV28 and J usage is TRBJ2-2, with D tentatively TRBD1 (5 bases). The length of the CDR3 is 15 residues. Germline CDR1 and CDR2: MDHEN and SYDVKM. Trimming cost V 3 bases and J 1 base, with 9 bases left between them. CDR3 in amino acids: CASSFSGWNTGELFF. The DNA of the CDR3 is TGTGCCAGCAGTTTTTCAGGGTGGAACACCGGGGAGCTGTTTTTT.

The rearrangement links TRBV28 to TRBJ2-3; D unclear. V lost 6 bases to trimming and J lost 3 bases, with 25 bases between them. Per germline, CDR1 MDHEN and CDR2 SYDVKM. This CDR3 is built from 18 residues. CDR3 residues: CASRPDPSVGDLTDTQYF. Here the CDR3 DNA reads TGTGCCAGCAGGCCCGATCCCAGCGTAGGCGACCTTACAGATACGCAGTATTTT.

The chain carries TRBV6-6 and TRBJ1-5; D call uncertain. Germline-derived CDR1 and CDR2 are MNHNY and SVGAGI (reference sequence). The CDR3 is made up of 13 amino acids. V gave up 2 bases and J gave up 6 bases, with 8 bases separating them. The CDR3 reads CASSYGDIQPQHF. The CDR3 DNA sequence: TGTGCCAGCAGTTACGGGGATATTCAGCCCCAGCATTTT.

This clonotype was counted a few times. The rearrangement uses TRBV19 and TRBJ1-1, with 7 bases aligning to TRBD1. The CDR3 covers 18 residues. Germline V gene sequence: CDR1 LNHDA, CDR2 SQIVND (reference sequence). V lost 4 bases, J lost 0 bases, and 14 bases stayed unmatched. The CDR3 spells CASSNVGQLLTLNTEAFF. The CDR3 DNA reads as TGTGCCAGTAGTAACGTGGGACAGCTGTTGACCCTGAACACTGAAGCTTTCTTT.

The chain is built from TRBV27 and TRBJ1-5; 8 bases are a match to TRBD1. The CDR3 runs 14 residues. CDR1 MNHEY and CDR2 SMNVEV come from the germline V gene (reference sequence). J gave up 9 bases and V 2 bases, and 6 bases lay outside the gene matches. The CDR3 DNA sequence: TGTGCCAGCAGTTTAGCAGGGGGCGGGGGGCCCCAGCATTTT. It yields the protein CASSLAGGGGPQHF.

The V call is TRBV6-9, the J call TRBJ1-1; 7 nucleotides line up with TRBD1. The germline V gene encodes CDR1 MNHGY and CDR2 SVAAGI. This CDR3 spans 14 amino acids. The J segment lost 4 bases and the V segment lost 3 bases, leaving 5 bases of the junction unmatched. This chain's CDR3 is CASSYETGATEAFF. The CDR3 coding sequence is TGTGCCAGCAGTTACGAAACAGGGGCCACTGAAGCTTTCTTT.

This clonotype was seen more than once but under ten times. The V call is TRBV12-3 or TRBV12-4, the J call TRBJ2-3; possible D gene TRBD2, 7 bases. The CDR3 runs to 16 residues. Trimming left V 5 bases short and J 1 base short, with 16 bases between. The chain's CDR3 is CASSTWAGAGTDTQYF. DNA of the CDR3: TGTGCCAGCAGTACCTGGGCGGGGGCCGGCACAGATACGCAGTATTTT.